The next 9 T cell receptor beta chains were all read from a single sample in a study of blood T cell repertoires in COVID-19. Measured with immunoSEQ multiplex PCR; TCRdb has only the in-frame clones, and not every one. The sample has about 330,000 clones, around 90% seen once. Sequencing used PBMCs or T cells enriched from blood (not recorded which). The receptors here all came from a woman in her twenties or thirties who had recovered from COVID-19.

The V gene is TRBV18, the J gene TRBJ1-4; D is ambiguous. V was shortened by 3 bases and J by 6 bases, with 11 bases between the two germline ends. This CDR3 spans 14 amino acids. Germline CDR1 KGHSH, CDR2 LQKENI. CDR3 DNA sequence: TGTGCCAGCTCACCCTATACGCGGGATGAAAAACTGTTTTTT. Translated, it gives CASSPYTRDEKLFF.

V usage is TRBV19 and J usage is TRBJ1-2, with D unresolved. Germline CDR1 is LNHDA and CDR2 is SQIVND (reference sequence). V was cut by 6 bases and J by 8 bases, with 13 bases left in between. The CDR3 sequence is 12 residues long. The CDR3 region is CASSTGSQGYTF. The CDR3 bases are TGTGCCAGTAGCACCGGGAGCCAGGGCTACACCTTC.

The chain couples TRBV6-5 to TRBJ1-3, with 7 bases matching TRBD1. Germline CDR1 MNHEY, CDR2 SVGAGI. The V segment lost 6 bases and the J segment 3 bases; nucleotides outside the gene matches: 5. The CDR3 runs 14 residues. The CDR3 sequence is CASSRGIFGNTIYF. The CDR3 nucleotides are TGTGCCAGCAGCAGGGGGATATTTGGAAACACCATATATTTT.

The chain combines TRBV6-2 or TRBV6-3 with TRBJ2-7; D may be TRBD1 (6 bases). CDR1 is MNHEY and CDR2 is SVGEGT in the germline V gene. The CDR3 is 15 amino acids. V was shortened by 1 base and J by 3 bases, with 13 bases between the two germline ends. The CDR3 DNA reads as TGTGCCAGCAGTTACTATGGCGGACAGAGCTACGAGCAGTACTTC. This translates into CASSYYGGQSYEQYF.

The chain couples TRBV28 to TRBJ2-3, with TRBD2 identical over 8 bases. This CDR3 is 18 amino acids long. J was trimmed by 2 bases and V by 1 base; bases with no gene match: 11. The germline V gene has CDR1 MDHEN and CDR2 SYDVKM. CDR3 DNA sequence: TGTGCCAGCAGTTTATTTTCGATCAAGCGGGAGAACACAGATACGCAGTATTTT. This gives the protein CASSLFSIKRENTDTQYF. The full variable domain, in which reference TRBV28 and TRBJ2-3 provide the parts outside the CDR3, is DVKVTQSSRYLVKRTGEKVFLECVQDMDHENMFWYRQDPGLGLRLIYFSYDVKMKEKGDIPEGYSVSREKKERFSLILESASTNQTSMYLCASSLFSIKRENTDTQYFGPGTRLTVL.

The gene calls are TRBV28 and TRBJ1-3; D is uncertain. The CDR3 consists of 15 residues. Germline loops: CDR1 MDHEN, CDR2 SYDVKM. V lost 7 bases, J lost 0 bases, and 13 bases lay in between. CDR3: CASTLLRYSGNTIYF. In DNA, the CDR3 is TGTGCCAGCACCTTATTACGGTACTCTGGAAACACCATATATTTT.

The chain employs TRBV7-9 and TRBJ2-3; TRBD1 aligns across 8 bases. The CDR3 length is 14 residues. Germline CDR1 reads SEHNR; CDR2 reads FQNEAQ (reference sequence). V was pared by 5 bases and J by 6 bases, with 7 bases of the junction left unmatched. The CDR3 DNA reads TGTGCCAGCAGCCAGCAGGGGGCACGGGATACGCAGTATTTT. Residues: CASSQQGARDTQYF.

This clone has a handful of counts. V usage is TRBV2 and J usage is TRBJ1-1; the D gene is possibly TRBD1 (5 bases). The CDR3 is 12 amino acids. Looked up from germline, CDR1 is SNHLY and CDR2 is FYNNEI. V was shortened by 8 bases and J by 1 base, with 8 bases between the two germline ends. CDR3 region: CASRGSNTEAFF. For the CDR3, the DNA is TGTGCCAGCCGGGGGTCGAACACTGAAGCTTTCTTT.

This clone was seen only once. The chain combines TRBV28 with TRBJ1-1, with a possible D match to TRBD1 (6 bases). The V end was cut by 1 base, the J end by 3 bases, with 12 bases between. CDR3 length: 15 residues. CDR1 is MDHEN and CDR2 is SYDVKM in the germline V gene. Here the CDR3 DNA reads TGTGCCAGCAGTTTATCGGCCACAGGGCACACTGAAGCTTTCTTT. Amino acid sequence: CASSLSATGHTEAFF.